The clone carrying this T cell receptor (beta chain) was seen just once. The data stem from a study of blood T cell repertoires in COVID-19. Sequencing used immunoSEQ multiplex PCR; TCRdb keeps in-frame clones, though not all of them. The sample carries about 82,000 clones, around 89% recorded once. The study assigned cohorts using participant-reported clinical history. Trimming pared 1 base from V and 4 bases from J, leaving 16 bases between. The CDR3 covers 16 residues. Germline V gene sequence: CDR1 SGHAT, CDR2 FQNNGV. The clonotype was recovered from a woman aged 50 to 65 with acute COVID-19. Input material: PBMCs or T cells enriched from blood (not recorded which). The chain joins TRBV11-2 to TRBJ1-1, with a possible D match to TRBD1 (5 bases). The CDR3 nucleotides read TGTGCCAGCAGCTTAGGTTGGGGAAGGGGAGGCACTGAAGCTTTCTTT. Encoded protein: CASSLGWGRGGTEAFF.